This T cell receptor beta chain was retrieved from a study of blood T cells in healthy people across ages (dated by TCRdb to 2015 to 2017). For context, the study as a whole: In model experiments, template switching captured roughly one uniquely barcoded TCR beta cDNA molecule for every two T cells. Age-related changes in TCR beta repertoire diversity were measured in the study by deep sequencing normalized with unique cDNA molecular identifiers. To avoid experimental bias, donors of different ages were randomly spread across the sequencing lanes. For two donors (one aged 18 to 29 and one aged 80 or older), the study analyzed two additional independent replicas of 1 million unique cDNA reads from the same blood draw. Donors were grouped into four age groups: young (average roughly 15 years), middle-aged (around 39), aged (around 60) and long-lived (approximately 82). Broad study findings and their caveats: Compared with the aged group, the long-lived group had more naive CD4+ T cells, fewer expanded clones and increased TCR diversity, a pattern suggesting age selection. Because the CMV infection status of the donors was unknown, age-related changes in expanded clonotypes may potentially have been confounded. Observed TCR beta diversity correlated strongly with the percentage of naive T cells measured by flow cytometry. Bulk unsorted PBMC profiling prevented conclusive comparison of naive and antigen-experienced compartments. Total diversity estimates from one million sequenced T cells were considered lower bounds and underestimates. As age increased, observed TCR beta diversity per million T cells dropped in a roughly linear way, and a significant reduction was already evident by age roughly 40.

The 39 donors, aged about 6 to 95 years, were systemically healthy Caucasian individuals from Russia. About 10 milliliters of peripheral blood were collected from each donor into EDTA-treated Vacutainer tubes. Ficoll-Paque density-gradient centrifugation was used to isolate PBMCs, with at least 7 million per sample. Trizol reagent was used to extract total RNA from PBMCs, with at least 6 micrograms per sample. For every donor, flow cytometry on a PBMC aliquot measured the percentage of naive CD45RAhigh/CD27high T cells. This clonotype showed up just once. It lacks a known antigen. Base qualities were left out, and no much larger clone turns up one base away. One read alone is weak evidence. Looking up the germline V gene (reference sequence) yields CDR1 SEHNR and CDR2 FQNEAQ. V sheds 3 bases and J sheds 13 bases, leaving 22 bases between their ends. The CDR3, from cysteine to phenylalanine, totals 15 residues. Just the 45-base CDR3 DNA is kept, in frame starting at base 1.

Libraries came from 5' RACE. The instrument given in TCRdb is Illumina HiSeq 2500. The second PCR ran for about 6 to 11 cycles and used a J-beta primer mix along with a sample-barcoded 5' primer. A unique molecular identifier was introduced onto each TCR beta cDNA molecule by a template-switch 5' adaptor carrying 12 random nucleotides. Each sample yielded at least 2.5 million CDR3-containing paired-end reads. All of the RNA was converted into first-strand cDNA using the Mint cDNA synthesis kit, with a TRBC-specific oligonucleotide serving as the primer. Following uracil-DNA glycosylase treatment, a first 18-cycle PCR with universal primers M1SS and BC2_uni_R was performed on all cDNA. The original pipeline was this. Each sample was normalized by randomly selecting 1 million high-quality reads, each carrying a distinct molecular identifier. Instead of being binned into consensus sequences, reads that shared molecular identifiers were thrown out. MiTCR, run with a Q25 quality threshold and the strictest error-elimination algorithm, handled CDR3 identification, clonotype clustering and error correction. A nonparametric unseen species model using Euler transformation provided a lower-bound estimate of total TCR beta diversity. The public reads were reprocessed in TCRdb via fastp at Q25 and MiXCR, keeping in-frame beta chains. Identical CDR3 proteins give one entry, which carries the most common genes and DNA. TCRdb assigned the V and J calls; the authors' analysis was not used. The sample includes 650,000 to 1,000,000 distinct CDR3 sequences, with about 45% observed a single time. Clones ranked in the top ten supply over 15% of the sample.

Input material: blood. The clonotype comes from a man at least 80 years old in good health. The sequence joins TRBV7-9 to TRBJ2-1, with the D assignment possibly TRBD1 or TRBD2, given 5 matching bases for each. In nucleotides, the sequence is TGTGCCAGCAGCTTGGGGACCCGGCAGAAAGAGACCCAGTTCTTC. The encoded protein is CASSLGTRQKETQFF.